This entry describes one T cell receptor (beta chain). V shed 2 bases and J 5 bases; nucleotides not matched to a gene: 0. Per germline, CDR1 WSHSY and CDR2 SAAADI. This CDR3 spans 14 amino acids. PCR was performed using 60 Vbeta and 13 Jbeta primers. In the original workflow: A follow-up analysis tallied about 80 million unique TCR beta chains, roughly 11 million shared. Sequenced by immunoSEQ multiplex PCR; TCRdb stores in-frame clones only, minus some. V and J calls and clone size are given by that table; D and trimming were obtained from the DNA. The table lists tens of thousands of clones, roughly 80% of them singletons. The sample belongs to a study of cytomegalovirus exposure and HLA in healthy donors.

Input material: PBMCs. This sequence was found in a woman in her 30s in good health and CMV-seropositive. The rearrangement joins TRBV10-2 to TRBJ2-3; 11 nucleotides agree with TRBD2. As DNA, the CDR3 is TGCGCCAGCAGTGAGGGACTAGCGGGAGATACGCAGTATTTT. Translating it yields CASSEGLAGDTQYF.